The clone carrying this T cell receptor beta chain was detected ten times or more. Amplified TCR beta CDR3 regions derived from RNA transcripts. Using the HTBI primer set, a first-round RT-PCR was run on the TCR CDR3. TCRdb passed the multiplex PCR reads through MiXCR, listing each CDR3 protein once. The repertoire holds about 600,000 distinct CDR3 sequences, with about 15% as singletons. This CDR3 contains 10 residues. Germline values: CDR1 DFQATT, CDR2 SNEGSKA (reference sequence). The data were obtained in a study of T cells in Graves' hyperthyroidism and ophthalmopathy. Sequencing input: blood. The chain joins TRBV20-1 to TRBJ2-1, with D perhaps matching TRBD2 (5 bases). The sequence came from a woman aged 45-59 years with Graves' ophthalmopathy. The CDR3 sequence is CSQRRNEQFF. For the CDR3, the DNA is TGCAGCCAAAGGAGGAATGAGCAGTTCTTC.